This T cell receptor (beta chain) was sequenced for a study of blood T cell repertoires in COVID-19. Study-level background: In each case, the material was cDNA or gDNA derived from T cells, B-cell-depleted T cells, or PBMCs.

TCRdb's copy holds only in-frame clones and misses some; the assay was immunoSEQ multiplex PCR. The table records about 110,000 clones, approximately 67% of them present only once. V lost 4 bases, J lost 8 bases, and 7 bases stayed unmatched. Germline CDR1 is SGHRS and CDR2 is YFSETQ. CDR3 length equals 13 residues. This clone was detected only a few times. This sequence originates from a woman aged 55-69 years with acute or convalescent COVID-19. Sequenced sample: peripheral blood. The gene calls are TRBV5-1 and TRBJ1-2; 8 positions agree with TRBD1. CDR3 loop: CASSNSGGVGYTF. The CDR3 bases are TGCGCCAGCAGCAATTCAGGGGGCGTGGGCTACACCTTC.